Here is one TCR beta chain with its context. Repertoires were generated with immunoSEQ multiplex PCR, while TCRdb's copy carries only in-frame clones and drops some. Of around 200,000 clones listed, roughly nine tenths are singletons. The sample belongs to a study of blood T cell repertoires in COVID-19. At the level of the study: Researchers got acute and convalescent COVID-19 samples from the United States, Italy and Spain.

The TCR originated in a woman in her late teens or twenties who had recovered from COVID-19. Material: peripheral blood.

In nucleotides, the CDR3 is TGTGCCAGCAGTTCCGACAGGGAACGAAACTATGGCTACACCTTC. Translated: CASSSDRERNYGYTF. The rearrangement links TRBV9 to TRBJ1-2; TRBD1 agrees at 7 bases. The CDR3 has 15 residues. From germline, CDR1 is SGDLS and CDR2 YYNGEE. V lost 5 bases and J lost 2; bases outside the gene matches: 9.